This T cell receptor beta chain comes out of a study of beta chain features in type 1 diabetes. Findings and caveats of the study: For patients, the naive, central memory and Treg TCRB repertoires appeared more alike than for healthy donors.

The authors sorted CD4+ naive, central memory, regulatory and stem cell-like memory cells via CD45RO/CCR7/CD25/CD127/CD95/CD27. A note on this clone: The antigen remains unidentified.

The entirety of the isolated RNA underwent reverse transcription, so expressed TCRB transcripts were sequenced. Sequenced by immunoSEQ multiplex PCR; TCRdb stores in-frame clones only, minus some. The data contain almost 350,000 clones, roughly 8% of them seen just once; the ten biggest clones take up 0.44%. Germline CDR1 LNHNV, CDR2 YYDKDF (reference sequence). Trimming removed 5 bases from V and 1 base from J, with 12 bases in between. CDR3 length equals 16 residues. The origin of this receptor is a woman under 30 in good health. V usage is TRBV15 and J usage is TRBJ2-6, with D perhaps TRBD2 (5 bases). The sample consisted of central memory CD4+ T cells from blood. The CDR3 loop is CATSPRRGSGANVLTF. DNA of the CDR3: TGTGCCACCAGCCCCAGACGGGGATCTGGGGCCAACGTCCTGACTTTC.